These T cell receptor beta chains were read from a single sample in a study of CD8 T cells in Susac syndrome. MiXCR, run by TCRdb on the immunoSEQ multiplex PCR reads, gives a single entry per CDR3 protein. This table holds about 240,000 distinct CDR3 sequences, 90% to 96% found once. Sequencing was carried out using CD4+ T cells from PBMCs. These TCRs come from a human donor with Susac syndrome. CDR3s include the opening cysteine and the closing phenylalanine or tryptophan. A D gene is named only where the DNA matches it firmly. Not all rows give a size; the values are once, few, many and, for expanded clones, a class.

>TRBJ1-2|few|TRBV12-5|.
TGTGCTAGTGGTTTGTCCCGACAGGACGGCTATGGCTACACCTTC
CASGLSRQDGYGYTF
>TRBJ2-7|.|TRBV20-1|.
TGCAGCGCCAATAACGAGGACGGGTGGACCTACGAGCAGTACTTC
CSANNEDGWTYEQYF
>TRBJ2-5|.|TRBV3-1|TRBD1
TGTGCCAGCAGCCAATCGGACAGGGGAGAGACCCAGTACTTC
CASSQSDRGETQYF
>TRBJ2-7|.|TRBV12-3/TRBV12-4|TRBD2
TGTGCCAGCAGTCTTACGGGACTAGCGGCTACCTACGAGCAGTACTTC
CASSLTGLAATYEQYF
>TRBJ2-5|.|TRBV6-5|.
TGTGCCAGCGGGGGGATCCAAGAGACCCAGTACTTC
CASGGIQETQYF
>TRBJ2-3|.|TRBV4-1|TRBD2
TGCGCCAGCAGCCAATTTTCGTCTAGCGGGAGGAGGAGCACAGATACGCAGTATTTT
CASSQFSSSGRRSTDTQYF
>TRBJ2-5|.|TRBV18|TRBD1
TGTGCCAGCCAACAGGGGAACCAAGAGACCCAGTACTTC
CASQQGNQETQYF
>TRBJ2-1|.|TRBV6-1|TRBD2
TGTGCCAGCAGGGGACCGCGGGGGAGCTCCTACAATGAGCAGTTCTTC
CASRGPRGSSYNEQFF
>TRBJ2-6|.|TRBV5-1|.
TGCGCCAGCAGCCTACGAACCTCTGGGGCCAACGTCCTGACTTTC
CASSLRTSGANVLTF
>TRBJ2-7|.|TRBV7-9|.
TGTGCCAGCAGCTCCGCCGGGACCGGGGTGGAGCAGTACTTC
CASSSAGTGVEQYF
>TRBJ2-3|.|TRBV18|.
TGTGCCAGCTCATCGAGGCAGGGGCCCGATACGCAGTATTTT
CASSSRQGPDTQYF